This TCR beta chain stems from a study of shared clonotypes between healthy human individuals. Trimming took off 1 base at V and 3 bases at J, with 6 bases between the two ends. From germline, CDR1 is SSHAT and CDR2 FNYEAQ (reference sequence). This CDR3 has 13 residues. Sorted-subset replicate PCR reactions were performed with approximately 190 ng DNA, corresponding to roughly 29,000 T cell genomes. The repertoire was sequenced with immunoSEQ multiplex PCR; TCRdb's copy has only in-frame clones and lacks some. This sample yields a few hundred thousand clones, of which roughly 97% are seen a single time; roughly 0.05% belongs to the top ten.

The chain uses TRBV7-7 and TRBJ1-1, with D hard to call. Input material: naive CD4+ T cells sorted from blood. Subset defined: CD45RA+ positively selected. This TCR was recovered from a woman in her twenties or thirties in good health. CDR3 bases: TGTGCCAGCAGCTTAGATGGGGACACTGAAGCTTTCTTT. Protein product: CASSLDGDTEAFF. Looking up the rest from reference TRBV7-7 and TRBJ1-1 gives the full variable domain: GAGVSQSPRYKVTKRGQDVTLRCDPISSHATLYWYQQALGQGPEFLTYFNYEAQPDKSGLPSDRFSAERPEGSISTLTIQRTEQRDSAMYRCASSLDGDTEAFFGQGTRLTVV.